Listed here is a single T cell receptor beta chain. Its antigen is currently unknown. No conserved phenylalanine or tryptophan ends this CDR3, so it is likely a read error. This sample's RNA came from whole unsorted tissue. This non-tumor lung sample came from over 3 cm beyond the tumor edge. This sample is part of a study of tumor and adjacent non-tumor tissue in lung cancer. Study conclusions and caveats: Top 100 clones took a larger repertoire share in normal lung. Compared with tumor, normal lung showed significantly lower TCR diversity.

The library came from three nested PCR rounds adapted from ARM-PCR protocols. TCRdb recomputed calls from the multiplex PCR reads with MiXCR, one row per CDR3 protein. Here the sample spans about 75,000 distinct CDR3 sequences, around 70% being singletons. The length of the CDR3 is 13 residues. V was trimmed by 3 bases and J by 8 bases, leaving 12 bases between them. In germline, CDR1 is SGHAT, CDR2 FQNNGV. The TCR originated in a woman aged 50 to 65 with non-small cell lung cancer. Sequencing was carried out using distant non-tumor lung tissue. V is TRBV11-2 and J is TRBJ2-3; D unresolved. The DNA for the CDR3 is TGTGCCAGCAGCTTGGAGCCATCCGGTACGCAGTATCTT. Amino acid sequence: CASSLEPSGTQYL.